The T cell receptor (beta chain) described here comes from a study of lymphopenia after photon versus proton radiotherapy (dated by TCRdb to the late 2010s). In the study overall: The immunological effects of photon versus proton radiation therapy were compared in patients with gastrointestinal tumors who developed high-grade lymphopenia. The roughly 20 patients in the cohort had gastrointestinal tumors, were treated with either photon or proton therapy, and subsequently developed lymphopenia. The goal of the study was to characterize the differences between the two radiation modalities in how they affect the immune system.

About this clone itself: Its binding antigen is unknown. No base quality values were provided; no much bigger clone lies one nucleotide off.

The study at large found these results: Relative stability during treatment was observed in proton-treated patients, whereas loss of naive T cells and TCR diversity and gain of effector/memory populations were observed in photon-treated patients. After the lymphocyte count nadir, photon-treated repertoires showed oligoclonal expansion, especially of CD8+ Temra cells, which drove the drop in diversity. The survival association was assessed only in patients who died, and better survival with proton therapy was presented by the authors as a possibility rather than a demonstrated result. Across the cohort, among patients who died, a greater drop in TCR diversity after the nadir was inversely correlated with overall survival time.

Library construction relied on the immunoSEQ multiplex PCR assay. T cell repertoires were profiled with deep sequencing of rearranged TCR beta loci together with multiparametric flow cytometry. TCRdb's version of the immuneACCESS table is confined to in-frame rearrangements and falls short of the full clone set. An unresolved V gene accounts for under half of the shortfall where checked; the remainder is of unknown origin. This sample lists 150,000 to 200,000 clones; more than 85% were detected once. About 4.4% of the sample lies in the top ten. This TCR was recovered from a man over 45 with gastric cancer. The sequences come from peripheral blood, collected from a patient treated with photon-based radiotherapy.

The CDR3 protein sequence reads: CASSRTTNTEAFF. The sequenced DNA: TGTGCCAGCAGCCGTACAACGAACACTGAAGCTTTCTTT. The V and J segments used are TRBV7-2 and TRBJ1-1; the D gene assignment is ambiguous. CDR1 and CDR2, looked up from the germline V gene, are SGHTA and FQGNSA. V gives up 5 bases and J gives up 1 base, and the segment between their germline ends measures 8 bases. The CDR3 holds 13 amino acids from the cysteine to the phenylalanine. The kept DNA is CDR3 alone, 39 bases in frame from the first base. Where the CDR3 stops, the reference TRBV7-2 and TRBJ1-1 genes take over; the full variable domain is GAGVSQSPSNKVTEKGKDVELRCDPISGHTALYWYRQSLGQGLEFLIYFQGNSAPDKSGLPSDRFSAERTGGSVSTLTIQRTQQEDSAVYLCASSRTTNTEAFFGQGTRLTVV.